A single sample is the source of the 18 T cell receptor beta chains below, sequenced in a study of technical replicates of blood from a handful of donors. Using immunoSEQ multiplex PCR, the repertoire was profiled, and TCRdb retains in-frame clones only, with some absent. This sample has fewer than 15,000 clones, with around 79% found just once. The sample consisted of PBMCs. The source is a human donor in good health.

DNA for the CDR3: TGTGCCTGGAGTGACCAATACAGGGGTGGAAGGCCCCAGCATTTT. Protein: CAWSDQYRGGRPQHF. This chain uses TRBV30 with TRBJ1-5, with 7 bases that match TRBD1. V gave up 1 base and J gave up 9 bases; unmatched junction bases: 12. The CDR3 contains 15 residues. Germline lookup yields CDR1 GTSNPN and CDR2 SVGIG (reference sequence).

CDR3 region: CASSESHFGGWSTDTQYF. CDR3 in DNA: TGCGCCAGCAGTGAGTCCCACTTCGGAGGGTGGAGCACAGATACGCAGTATTTT. This rearrangement joins TRBV10-2 to TRBJ2-3; possibly TRBD2 for D (6 bases). V gave up 0 bases and J gave up 0 bases, with 16 bases separating them. The CDR3 spans 18 residues. Germline CDR1 is WSHSY and CDR2 is SAAADI.

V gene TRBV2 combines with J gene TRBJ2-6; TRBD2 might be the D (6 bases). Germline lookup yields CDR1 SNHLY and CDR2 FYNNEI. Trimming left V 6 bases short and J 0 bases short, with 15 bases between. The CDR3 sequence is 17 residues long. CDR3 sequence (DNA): TGTGCCAGCAGGGACTATTTTTCAGACTCTGGGGCCAACGTCCTGACTTTC. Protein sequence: CASRDYFSDSGANVLTF.

CDR3 nucleotide sequence: TGTGCCAGCAGCTTAGCGGGTCGGACAGGGGGGAATGAGCAGTTCTTC. Protein: CASSLAGRTGGNEQFF. The chain uses TRBV7-6 and TRBJ2-1; TRBD1 matches at 10 bases. Germline CDR1 SGHVS, CDR2 FNYEAQ. V was clipped by 0 bases and J by 7 bases; unmatched bases: 6. The CDR3 extends over 16 amino acids.

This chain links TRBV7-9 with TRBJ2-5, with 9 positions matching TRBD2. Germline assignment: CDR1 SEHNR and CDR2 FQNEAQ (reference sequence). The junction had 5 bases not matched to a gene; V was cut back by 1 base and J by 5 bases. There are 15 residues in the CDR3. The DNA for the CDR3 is TGTGCCAGCAGCTTAGTCGGCGGGAGGGGGGAGACCCAGTACTTC. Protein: CASSLVGGRGETQYF.

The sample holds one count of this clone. The CDR3 loop reads CASSLVQRENTGELFF. CDR3 sequence (DNA): TGTGCCAGCAGCTTAGTTCAGCGGGAGAACACCGGGGAGCTGTTTTTT. The chain is built from TRBV7-9 and TRBJ2-2; TRBD2 aligns across 7 bases. The germline V gene encodes CDR1 SEHNR and CDR2 FQNEAQ (reference sequence). CDR3 length: 16 residues. V lost 1 base and J lost 1; bases outside the gene matches: 3.

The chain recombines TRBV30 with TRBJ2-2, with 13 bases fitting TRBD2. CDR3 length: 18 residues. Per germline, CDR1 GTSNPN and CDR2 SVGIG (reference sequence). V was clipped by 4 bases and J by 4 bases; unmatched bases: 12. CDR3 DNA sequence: TGTGCCTGGAACGCCGGGACTAGCGGGATGGTCGGCACCGGGGAGCTGTTTTTT. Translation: CAWNAGTSGMVGTGELFF. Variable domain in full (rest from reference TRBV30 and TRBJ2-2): SQTIHQWPATLVQPVGSPLSLECTVEGTSNPNLYWYRQAAGRGLQLLFYSVGIGQISSEVPQNLSASRPQDRQFILSSKKLLLSDSGFYLCAWNAGTSGMVGTGELFFGEGSRLTVL.

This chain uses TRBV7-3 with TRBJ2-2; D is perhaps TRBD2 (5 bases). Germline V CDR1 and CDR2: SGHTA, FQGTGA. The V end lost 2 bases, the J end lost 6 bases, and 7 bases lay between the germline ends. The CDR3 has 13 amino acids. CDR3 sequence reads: CASSLLEAGELFF. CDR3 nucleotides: TGTGCCAGCAGCTTATTGGAGGCCGGGGAGCTGTTTTTT. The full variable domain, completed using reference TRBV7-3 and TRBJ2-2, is GAGVSQTPSNKVTEKGKYVELRCDPISGHTALYWYRQSLGQGPEFLIYFQGTGAADDSGLPNDRFFAVRPEGSVSTLKIQRTERGDSAVYLCASSLLEAGELFFGEGSRLTVL.

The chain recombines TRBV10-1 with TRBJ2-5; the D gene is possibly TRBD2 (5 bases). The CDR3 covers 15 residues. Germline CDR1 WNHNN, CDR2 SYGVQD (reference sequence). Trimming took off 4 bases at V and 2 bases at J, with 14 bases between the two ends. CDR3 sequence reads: CASSVSGVGQETQYF. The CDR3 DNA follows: TGCGCCAGCAGTGTCAGCGGTGTGGGGCAAGAGACCCAGTACTTC.

CDR3 protein: CASSSRGEQPQHF. The CDR3 DNA sequence: TGTGCCAGCTCCTCCCGCGGCGAGCAGCCCCAGCATTTT. V usage is TRBV18 and J usage is TRBJ1-5; unclear D gene. The CDR3 covers 13 residues. Trimming shortened V by 6 bases and J by 7 bases, and 13 bases separated the two germline ends. From germline, CDR1 is KGHSH and CDR2 LQKENI. Looking up the rest from reference TRBV18 and TRBJ1-5 gives the full variable domain: NAGVMQNPRHLVRRRGQEARLRCSPMKGHSHVYWYRQLPEEGLKFMVYLQKENIIDESGMPKERFSAEFPKEGPSILRIQQVVRGDSAAYFCASSSRGEQPQHFGDGTRLSIL.

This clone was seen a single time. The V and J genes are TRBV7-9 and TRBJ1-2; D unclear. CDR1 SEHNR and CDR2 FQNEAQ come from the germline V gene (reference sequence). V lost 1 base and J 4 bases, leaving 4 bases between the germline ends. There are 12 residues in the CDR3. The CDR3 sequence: CASSLVLYGYTF. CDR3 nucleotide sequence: TGTGCCAGCAGCTTAGTCCTCTATGGCTACACCTTC.

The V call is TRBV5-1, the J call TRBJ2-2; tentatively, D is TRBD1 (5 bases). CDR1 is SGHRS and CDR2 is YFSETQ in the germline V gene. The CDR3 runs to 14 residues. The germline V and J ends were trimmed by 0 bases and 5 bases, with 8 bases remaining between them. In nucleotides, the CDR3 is TGCGCCAGCAGCTTGGGACAGACGACCGGGGAGCTGTTTTTT. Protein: CASSLGQTTGELFF.

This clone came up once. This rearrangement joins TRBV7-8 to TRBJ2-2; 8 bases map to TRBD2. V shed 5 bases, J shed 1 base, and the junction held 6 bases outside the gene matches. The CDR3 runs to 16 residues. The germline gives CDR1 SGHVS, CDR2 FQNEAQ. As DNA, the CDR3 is TGTGCCAGCAGCCGAAGGACTAGCAGGAACACCGGGGAGCTGTTTTTT. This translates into CASSRRTSRNTGELFF.

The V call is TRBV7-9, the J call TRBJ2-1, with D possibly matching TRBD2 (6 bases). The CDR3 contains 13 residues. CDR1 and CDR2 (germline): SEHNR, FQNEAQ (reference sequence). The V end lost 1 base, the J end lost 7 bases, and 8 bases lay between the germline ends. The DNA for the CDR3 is TGTGCCAGCAGCTTAGTCGGGGGTAATGAGCAGTTCTTC. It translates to CASSLVGGNEQFF.

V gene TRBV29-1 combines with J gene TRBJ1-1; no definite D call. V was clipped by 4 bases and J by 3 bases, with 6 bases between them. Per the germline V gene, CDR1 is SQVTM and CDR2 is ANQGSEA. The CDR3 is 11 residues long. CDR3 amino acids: CSVVPDTEAFF. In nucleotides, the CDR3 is TGCAGCGTTGTCCCTGACACTGAAGCTTTCTTT. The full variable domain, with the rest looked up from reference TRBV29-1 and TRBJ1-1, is SAVISQKPSRDICQRGTSLTIQCQVDSQVTMMFWYRQQPGQSLTLIATANQGSEATYESGFVIDKFPISRPNLTFSTLTVSNMSPEDSSIYLCSVVPDTEAFFGQGTRLTVV.

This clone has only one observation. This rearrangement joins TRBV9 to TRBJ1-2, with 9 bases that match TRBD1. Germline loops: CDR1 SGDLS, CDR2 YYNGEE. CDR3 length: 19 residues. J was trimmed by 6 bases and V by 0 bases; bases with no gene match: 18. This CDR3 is CASSVDPQTGGGSKNGYTF. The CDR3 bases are TGTGCCAGCAGCGTAGATCCCCAGACAGGGGGGGGCTCAAAGAATGGCTACACCTTC.

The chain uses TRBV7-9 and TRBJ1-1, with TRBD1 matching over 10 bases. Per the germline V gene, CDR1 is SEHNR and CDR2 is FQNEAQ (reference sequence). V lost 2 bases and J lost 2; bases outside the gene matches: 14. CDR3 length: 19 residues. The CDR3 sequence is CASSLKRTGGVIGNTEAFF. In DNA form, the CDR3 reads TGTGCCAGCAGCTTAAAAAGGACAGGGGGAGTAATAGGAAACACTGAAGCTTTCTTT.

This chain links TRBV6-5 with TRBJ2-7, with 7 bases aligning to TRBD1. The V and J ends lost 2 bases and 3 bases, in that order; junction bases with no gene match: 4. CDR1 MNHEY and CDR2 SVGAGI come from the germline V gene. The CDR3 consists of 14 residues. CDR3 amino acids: CASSYGPGGYEQYF. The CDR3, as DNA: TGTGCCAGCAGTTACGGGCCAGGGGGCTACGAGCAGTACTTC.